This T cell receptor (beta chain) was recorded in a study of T cell repertoires in ileal Crohn's disease. On the study more broadly: Thiopurines (around 11) or anti-TNF agents (more than 17) were given postoperatively to about half. General observations from the study: Compared with CD4 T cells, sorted CD8 cells carried more expanded clones. All patients with clonality above 26.8% had endoscopic recurrence.

Germline V CDR1 and CDR2: MNHNS, SASEGT. The length of the CDR3 is 14 residues. This clone was observed once. Its antigen is not identified. Data came from immunoSEQ multiplex PCR; TCRdb stores just in-frame clones and leaves some out. The sample gives about 5,500 clones, under 90% of which show up once; roughly a quarter is in the top ten. The V gene is TRBV6-1, the J gene TRBJ2-5, with TRBD2 matching over 7 bases. The J call may be wrong; the DNA end is better matched by TRBJ2-7. What was sequenced was ileal tissue. The TCR was taken from an adult with Crohn's disease. Here the CDR3 reads CASSEVGGRGEQYF. CDR3 nucleotide sequence: TGTGCCAGCAGTGAAGTGGGAGGGCGGGGCGAGCAGTACTTC.